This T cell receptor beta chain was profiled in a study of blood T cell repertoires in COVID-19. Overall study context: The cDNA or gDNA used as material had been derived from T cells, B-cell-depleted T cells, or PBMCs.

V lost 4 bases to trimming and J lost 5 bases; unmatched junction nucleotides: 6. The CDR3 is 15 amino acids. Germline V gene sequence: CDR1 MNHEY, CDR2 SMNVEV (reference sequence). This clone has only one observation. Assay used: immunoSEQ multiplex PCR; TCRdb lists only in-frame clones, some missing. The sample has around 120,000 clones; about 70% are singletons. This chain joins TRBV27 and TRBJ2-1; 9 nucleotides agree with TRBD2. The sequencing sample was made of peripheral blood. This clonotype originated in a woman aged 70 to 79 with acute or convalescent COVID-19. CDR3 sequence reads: CASSSRGGAHNEQFF. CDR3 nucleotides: TGTGCCAGCAGTTCTCGCGGGGGGGCCCACAATGAGCAGTTCTTC.